These 29 T cell receptor beta chains originate from one sample sequenced in a study of CD4 T cells in relation to SARS-CoV-2 and coronaviruses (TCRdb year 2021). Libraries were built with the immunoSEQ multiplex PCR assay. In its TCRdb copy, this immuneACCESS table keeps in-frame sequences only and misses some clones. Where compared with another copy, unresolved V genes explain less than half of these, and the others have no known cause. In this sample the table shows 24,000 or so clones, 75% to 80% of which occur a single time. The biggest ten clones account for approximately 15% of the sample. No cognate antigen is known for these TCRs. CD4+ T cells from unexposed donors were collected before the COVID-19 pandemic (2011-2018). Following 10 days of culture, the EasySep CD4+ T cell isolation kit was used to isolate CD4+ T cells. Sequencing was performed on CD4+ T cells from PBMCs, cultured in vitro. The receptors were gathered from a human donor in good health.

Only a few counts were recorded for this clone. The V and J genes are TRBV9 and TRBJ1-5, with D uncertain. CDR1 is SGDLS, CDR2 YYNGEE, per germline. Deletions cut 9 bases from V and 0 bases from J, with 13 bases between. CDR3 length: 14 residues. Written as DNA, the CDR3 is TGTGCCATGTTCGGGCTAGATAGCAATCAGCCCCAGCATTTT. This gives the protein CAMFGLDSNQPQHF.

The rearrangement joins TRBV24-1 to TRBJ2-6; D is unresolved. The CDR3 is 12 amino acids. Trimming took 9 bases from V and 4 from J, leaving 6 bases between them. Germline lookup yields CDR1 KGHDR and CDR2 SFDVKD. The CDR3 sequence is CATARGANVLTF. Here the CDR3 DNA reads TGTGCCACCGCCAGAGGGGCCAACGTCCTGACTTTC.

The V and J genes are TRBV3-1 (or the pseudogene TRBV3-2) and TRBJ2-3; D is possibly TRBD1 or TRBD2 (6 bases each). The germline CDR1 and CDR2 sequences are LGHDT and YNNKEL (reference sequence). Trimming removed 4 bases from V and 2 bases from J, with 16 bases in between. The CDR3 length is 16 residues. CDR3 bases: TGTGCCAGCAGCCTGGATAGGGGGGACCCCACAGATACGCAGTATTTT. As protein: CASSLDRGDPTDTQYF.

The chain links TRBV6-5 to TRBJ2-1, with 7 nucleotides matching TRBD1. The V gene end was trimmed by 6 bases and the J gene end by 6 bases; junction bases not matched to a gene: 11. The CDR3 has 15 residues. Germline V CDR1 and CDR2: MNHEY, SVGAGI. CDR3 region: CASRKQQGVANEQFF. The CDR3 DNA sequence: TGTGCCAGCAGGAAACAGCAGGGGGTGGCCAATGAGCAGTTCTTC.

The V and J genes are TRBV18 and TRBJ2-1; D is undetermined. The germline gives CDR1 KGHSH, CDR2 LQKENI. The CDR3 runs to 17 residues. Trimming removed 0 bases at V and 8 bases at J, with 20 bases between. The CDR3 protein is CASSPPKLRTLLHEQFF. In DNA, the CDR3 is TGTGCCAGCTCACCACCAAAATTGCGTACTCTATTACATGAGCAGTTCTTC.

This clone was detected only a few times. The chain combines TRBV6-5 with TRBJ1-6; the D gene is possibly TRBD1 (5 bases). Looked up from germline, CDR1 is MNHEY and CDR2 is SVGAGI. Trimming stripped 6 bases from V and 7 bases from J, with 13 bases between. CDR3 size: 14 residues. DNA of the CDR3: TGTGCCAGCAGGATAGGGGTCCCCAATTCACCCCTCCACTTT. It translates to CASRIGVPNSPLHF.

The CDR3 DNA reads TGTGCCAGCAGCTTAGGCAGGATTCGGGGAGGGGAGACCCAGTACTTC. It yields the protein CASSLGRIRGGETQYF. The chain employs TRBV7-9 and TRBJ2-5; 7 nucleotides align to TRBD2. Trimming took 1 base from V and 5 from J; bases not matched to a gene: 10. The length of the CDR3 is 16 residues. Germline lookup yields CDR1 SEHNR and CDR2 FQNEAQ (reference sequence).

CDR3 amino acids: CASTLGDEQFF. The CDR3 DNA sequence: TGTGCCAGCACCTTAGGGGATGAGCAGTTCTTC. This rearrangement joins TRBV12-3 or TRBV12-4 to TRBJ2-1, with D perhaps TRBD1 (5 bases). Trimming left V 7 bases short and J 8 bases short, with 9 bases between. The CDR3 consists of 11 residues.

The rearrangement joins TRBV9 to TRBJ2-3; TRBD2 aligns across 10 bases. CDR3 length: 15 residues. Germline values: CDR1 SGDLS, CDR2 YYNGEE. V shed 3 bases, J shed 3 bases, and the junction held 4 bases outside the gene matches. CDR3 protein: CASSAGTSVTDTQYF. The CDR3 DNA is TGTGCCAGCAGCGCCGGGACTAGCGTGACAGATACGCAGTATTTT.

This clone was seen a single time. The V gene is TRBV5-1, the J gene TRBJ2-1; D is unresolved. The CDR3 runs to 14 residues. V was pared by 1 base and J by 7 bases, with 12 bases between. Germline V CDR1 and CDR2: SGHRS, YFSETQ. This chain's CDR3 is CASSLLASENEQFF. The CDR3 DNA reads TGCGCCAGCAGCTTGCTCGCATCCGAGAATGAGCAGTTCTTC.

The table lists this clone with a few counts. The chain uses TRBV5-8 and TRBJ1-5; no clear D. V was cut by 4 bases and J by 5 bases, with 16 bases left in between. Germline lookup yields CDR1 SGHTS and CDR2 YDEGEE. The CDR3 contains 15 residues. The CDR3 spells CASSPFRSRYQPQHF. The CDR3 coding sequence is TGTGCCAGCAGCCCGTTCCGCTCACGGTATCAGCCCCAGCATTTT.

V usage is TRBV28 and J usage is TRBJ1-5; 11 bases are a match to TRBD1. The CDR3 length is 14 residues. Germline CDR1 MDHEN, CDR2 SYDVKM. V lost 5 bases to trimming and J lost 12 bases; unmatched junction nucleotides: 9. The CDR3 DNA reads as TGTGCCAGCAGTACTAAGGGACAGGGGGGGAACCAGCATTTT. Translated, it gives CASSTKGQGGNQHF.

This sequence joins TRBV5-6 and TRBJ1-2; 8 bases align to TRBD1. The CDR3 length is 18 residues. V lost 0 bases, J lost 3 bases, and 13 bases stayed unmatched. The V gene's germline CDR1 is SGHDT and CDR2 YYEEEE. This chain's CDR3 is CASSLVGGRGRRDYGYTF. CDR3 bases: TGTGCCAGCAGCTTGGTAGGTGGCAGGGGGCGAAGGGACTATGGCTACACCTTC.

This chain uses TRBV6-5 with TRBJ2-2, with a tentative D call TRBD2 (5 bases). V was clipped by 7 bases and J by 6 bases, with 9 bases between them. The CDR3 spans 12 residues. From germline, CDR1 is MNHEY and CDR2 SVGAGI. CDR3 bases: TGTGCCAGCATGTTCGGGGCCGGGGAGCTGTTTTTT. The encoded protein is CASMFGAGELFF.

The chain has TRBV6-5 and TRBJ1-2; D ambiguous. The CDR3 sequence is 13 residues long. Germline V gene data show CDR1 as MNHEY and CDR2 as SVGAGI. V lost 11 bases, J lost 1 base, and 14 bases lay in between. CDR3 in amino acids: CAGQENFNYGYTF. CDR3 nucleotides: TGTGCCGGCCAGGAGAACTTTAACTATGGCTACACCTTC.

This clone has more than one count but fewer than ten. The rearrangement uses TRBV3-1 (or the pseudogene TRBV3-2) and TRBJ1-2; no reliable D call. V was pared by 0 bases and J by 13 bases, with 15 bases between. CDR3 length equals 13 residues. Germline-derived CDR1 and CDR2 are LGHDT and YNNKEL (reference sequence). DNA for the CDR3: TGTGCCAGCAGCCAAGATTTGGCGAACAGCGTCACCTTC. This sequence encodes CASSQDLANSVTF.

The V gene is TRBV23-1, the J gene TRBJ2-6, with 8 bases lining up with TRBD1. TRBV23-1 is given ORF status, its function remaining uncertain. The CDR3 loop spans 19 amino acids. Losses at the gene ends were 0 bases for V and 0 bases for J; bases not matched to a gene: 7. The CDR3 spells CASSQSYRGCLSGANVLTF. The CDR3 DNA reads as TGCGCCAGCAGTCAATCGTACAGGGGGTGTCTCTCTGGGGCCAACGTCCTGACTTTC.

CDR3 sequence: CATSRDGVSNSPLHF. The CDR3 bases are TGTGCCACCAGCAGAGACGGGGTATCCAATTCACCCCTCCACTTT. J is TRBJ1-6 and V is TRBV15, with D unclear. The CDR3 has 15 residues. Germline CDR1 reads LNHNV; CDR2 reads YYDKDF (reference sequence). V was clipped by 0 bases and J by 7 bases, with 10 bases between them.

The chain is built from TRBV11-2 and TRBJ2-7, with D tentatively TRBD2 (7 bases). Germline CDR1 and CDR2: SGHAT and FQNNGV. The CDR3 is 14 residues long. The V and J ends lost 2 bases and 6 bases respectively, with 14 bases between them. The CDR3 is CASSLFIGGGEQYF. The DNA for the CDR3 is TGTGCCAGCAGCTTATTTATAGGGGGGGGCGAGCAGTACTTC.

This clone came up once. The CDR3 DNA follows: TGTGCCAACTACCCGGGACAGGTGGTGTTTGGCTATGGCTACACCTTC. As protein: CANYPGQVVFGYGYTF. The J gene is TRBJ1-2, the V gene TRBV7-9; 8 bases agree with TRBD1. The CDR3 contains 16 residues. Germline CDR1 SEHNR, CDR2 FQNEAQ (reference sequence). With V trimmed by 10 bases and J by 4 bases, 17 bases remained unmatched.

This clone has a handful of counts. The J gene is TRBJ1-2, the V gene TRBV19; D possibly corresponds to TRBD1 (6 bases). Germline V gene lookup returns CDR1 LNHDA and CDR2 SQIVND (reference sequence). This CDR3 spans 15 amino acids. V shed 3 bases and J shed 4 bases, with 15 bases lying between them. CDR3 bases: TGTGCCAGTAGTATTGGAGGGGGACAACTCTATGGCTACACCTTC. This translates into CASSIGGGQLYGYTF.

This clone was recorded a few times. The chain has TRBV27 and TRBJ1-1; TRBD1 might be the D (6 bases). This CDR3 is 16 amino acids long. Looked up from germline, CDR1 is MNHEY and CDR2 is SMNVEV (reference sequence). V lost 7 bases and J lost 0, with 18 bases in between. CDR3 nucleotide sequence: TGTGCCAGCACCCCCAGGGGTAGCTTTATGAACACTGAAGCTTTCTTT. This codes for CASTPRGSFMNTEAFF.

The V gene is TRBV11-3, the J gene TRBJ2-7, with 8 bases identical to TRBD2. Germline V lookup: CDR1 SGHNT, CDR2 YENEEA. This CDR3 comprises 15 residues. The ends lost 5 bases at V and 0 bases at J; junction bases unmatched: 6. In DNA form, the CDR3 reads TGTGCCAGCAGCCTGCGAGCGGGAGACTCCTACGAGCAGTACTTC. Translation gives CASSLRAGDSYEQYF.

The rearrangement joins TRBV19 to TRBJ1-1; D uncertain. Germline lookup yields CDR1 LNHDA and CDR2 SQIVND (reference sequence). The V gene lost 7 bases and the J gene lost 4 bases, with 16 bases spanning the gap. This CDR3 comprises 14 residues. Written as DNA, the CDR3 is TGTGCCAGTACCATCGCCGGGATTGGCACTGAAGCTTTCTTT. The encoded protein is CASTIAGIGTEAFF.

This clone was seen just once. The J gene is TRBJ2-3, the V gene TRBV19, with 10 bases that match TRBD1. CDR3 length equals 15 residues. Per germline, CDR1 LNHDA and CDR2 SQIVND (reference sequence). After removal of 6 bases from V and 4 bases from J, the junction contained 7 bases not matched to a gene. CDR3 sequence (DNA): TGTGCCAGTAGATACGCCGGGACAGGGGCAGATACGCAGTATTTT. Its translation is CASRYAGTGADTQYF. Supplemented by reference TRBV19 and TRBJ2-3, the full variable domain reads DGGITQSPKYLFRKEGQNVTLSCEQNLNHDAMYWYRQDPGQGLRLIYYSQIVNDFQKGDIAEGYSVSREKKESFPLTVTSAQKNPTAFYLCASRYAGTGADTQYFGPGTRLTVL.

The chain is built from TRBV28 and TRBJ1-2; D call uncertain. Trimming left V 0 bases short and J 0 bases short, with 11 bases between. CDR3 length equals 16 residues. The V gene's germline CDR1 is MDHEN and CDR2 SYDVKM. The CDR3 spells CASSLWWQTSNYGYTF. CDR3 DNA: TGTGCCAGCAGTTTATGGTGGCAGACCTCTAACTATGGCTACACCTTC.

CDR3 nucleotide sequence: TGTGCCAGCAGCTTAGACCCGCCCGGGGGCACTAATGAAAAACTGTTTTTT. Its protein is CASSLDPPGGTNEKLFF. The gene calls are TRBV11-2 and TRBJ1-4, with TRBD1 as a possible D gene (6 bases). CDR3 length equals 17 residues. Germline V CDR1 and CDR2: SGHAT, FQNNGV. V gave up 0 bases and J gave up 2 bases, with 13 bases separating them.

This chain joins TRBV11-3 and TRBJ2-2; D perhaps matches TRBD2 (6 bases). The germline V gene has CDR1 SGHNT and CDR2 YENEEA. V lost 3 bases to trimming and J lost 7 bases, with 18 bases between them. This CDR3 contains 16 residues. The CDR3 loop is CASSFTGRGRSGELFF. CDR3 DNA sequence: TGTGCCAGCAGCTTTACTGGGCGGGGTCGCAGCGGGGAGCTGTTTTTT.

This clone was counted a few times. V is TRBV5-4 and J is TRBJ1-2, with D hard to call. Germline V lookup: CDR1 SGHNT, CDR2 YYREEE (reference sequence). The germline V and J ends were trimmed by 1 base and 6 bases, with 13 bases remaining between them. The CDR3 has 14 residues. The CDR3 sequence is CASSLFGERDGYTF. The CDR3 DNA follows: TGTGCCAGCAGCTTGTTCGGGGAGCGGGATGGCTACACCTTC.